The next 11 T cell receptor beta chains were all read from a single sample in a study of T cell clonality in common variable immunodeficiency. Libraries were prepared by immunoSEQ multiplex PCR; TCRdb keeps only in-frame clonotypes and omits some of them. This repertoire holds more than 65,000 clones, and none appear only once. Sequencing was performed on peripheral blood mononuclear cells. These receptor sequences come from a person between 18 and 70 years old in good health.

The sample holds a few counts of this clone. Sequencing ends 3 residues short of the CDR3 end; the germline J gene provides the rest. The rearrangement uses TRBV18 and TRBJ2-5, with TRBD1 matching 12 bases. Trimming removed 6 bases from V and 5 bases from J; junction bases left unmatched: 7. CDR3 length equals 15 residues. CDR1 and CDR2 (germline): KGHSH, LQKENI. The CDR3 is CASSHGTGGAETQYF. The part of the CDR3 DNA that was read is TGTGCCAGCTCGCATGGGACAGGGGGCGCGGAGACC.

Ten or more counts support this clone. With the read ending 3 residues before the CDR3 end, the germline J gene is used to fill in that end. The rearrangement links TRBV4-1 to TRBJ1-2; 12 bases match TRBD1. The trim removed 4 bases at V and 7 bases at J, leaving 7 bases unmatched. The CDR3 has 15 amino acids. Germline V CDR1 and CDR2: MGHRA, YSYEKL. The CDR3 protein is CASSRPGQGAGGYTF. CDR3 bases read: TGCGCCAGCAGCCGGCCGGGACAGGGGGCTGGTGGC.

In this sample, this clone turned up many times. One end of the junction fails to match germline, which may point to a read error. The CDR3 end lies 3 residues beyond the end of the read and is filled in from the germline J gene. The chain combines TRBV4-2 with TRBJ2-1, with 7 bases aligning to TRBD2. This CDR3 is 14 amino acids long. Germline loops: CDR1 LGHNA, CDR2 YNFKEQ. CDR3 DNA (partial): TGCGCCAGCAGCCAAGGCGCGGGAGTTAATGAG. Its translation is CASSQGAGVNE. The CDR3 in full is CASSQGAGVNEQFF.

This clone has ten or more counts. The read finishes 3 residues shy of the CDR3 end, and the germline J gene is used to complete it. The rearrangement links TRBV20-1 to TRBJ2-3; maybe TRBD1 (6 bases). CDR1 is DFQATT, CDR2 SNEGSKA, per germline (reference sequence). The V end lost 6 bases, the J end lost 3 bases, and 16 bases lay between the germline ends. The CDR3 sequence is 14 residues long. The CDR3 bases that were read are TGCAGTGCGGCCCTCCAGGGGCGGACAGATACG. Protein sequence: CSAALQGRTDT. The whole CDR3 protein reads CSAALQGRTDTQYF.

This clone appeared many times. Read sequence stops 3 residues before the CDR3 end, and the germline J gene provides the missing end. J is TRBJ2-7 and V is TRBV4-1; 7 nucleotides align to TRBD1. Germline CDR1 is MGHRA and CDR2 is YSYEKL. Trimming at V came to 3 bases and at J to 3 bases, leaving 8 bases not matched to a gene. The CDR3 sequence is 15 residues long. CDR3 protein: CASSHPGQQDYEQYF. Incomplete CDR3 DNA: TGCGCCAGCAGCCACCCGGGACAGCAGGACTACGAG.

In this sample, this clone turned up many times. Read sequence stops 3 residues before the CDR3 end, and the germline J gene provides the missing end. The chain combines TRBV7-9 with TRBJ2-7, with a tentative D call TRBD1 (6 bases). Trimming took 4 bases from V and 3 from J, leaving 16 bases between them. Germline V gives CDR1 SEHNR, CDR2 FQNEAQ (reference sequence). The CDR3 is made up of 15 amino acids. The CDR3 region is CASSSPGQIRYEQYF. Partial CDR3 DNA: TGTGCCAGCAGCTCGCCTGGACAGATCCGCTACGAG.

This clone was counted at least ten times. The read ends 3 residues before the CDR3 terminus; that terminus is restored from the germline J gene. The V gene is TRBV18, the J gene TRBJ2-1; D is uncertain. The CDR3 consists of 11 residues. Trimming stripped 4 bases from V and 6 bases from J, with 4 bases between. Germline V gene lookup returns CDR1 KGHSH and CDR2 LQKENI. CDR3 DNA, as far as it was read: TGTGCCAGCTCACTCATCAATGAG. It codes for CASSLINE. The whole CDR3 is CASSLINEQFF.

On this clone: A clone one base away is much larger, so this may be a read error. The read comes to an end 3 residues before the CDR3 does, leaving the germline J gene to fill in the end. The V gene is TRBV7-9, the J gene TRBJ2-4; 8 bases are a match to TRBD2. This CDR3 is built from 13 residues. Germline V gene lookup returns CDR1 SEHNR and CDR2 FQNEAQ (reference sequence). CDR3 region: CSSERGPGDIQYF. Partial CDR3 DNA: TGTTCCAGCGAGCGGGGGCCGGGGGACATT.

This clone was seen many times. Read coverage stops 3 residues before the CDR3 terminus; the germline J gene supplies the remainder. The chain recombines TRBV19 with TRBJ2-7; no definite D call. This CDR3 is 15 amino acids long. Germline CDR1 is LNHDA and CDR2 is SQIVND (reference sequence). Trimming pared 4 bases from V and 0 bases from J, leaving 13 bases between. The CDR3 region is CASSNPSWPSYEQYF. Incomplete CDR3 DNA: TGTGCCAGTAGTAACCCCTCGTGGCCCTCCTACGAG.

This clone has ten or more counts. The missing CDR3 end, 3 residues past where the read stops, is filled in from the germline J gene. This sequence joins TRBV7-3 and TRBJ2-2; 8 nucleotides line up with TRBD1. Germline CDR1 and CDR2: SGHTA and FQGTGA. J lost 6 bases, V lost 4 bases, and 7 bases had no gene match. CDR3 length: 15 amino acids. The chain's CDR3 is CASSSTDRGSGELFF. The CDR3 bases that were read are TGTGCCAGCAGCTCGACAGACAGGGGATCCGGGGAG. Looking up the rest from reference TRBV7-3 and TRBJ2-2 gives the full variable domain: GAGVSQTPSNKVTEKGKYVELRCDPISGHTALYWYRQSLGQGPEFLIYFQGTGAADDSGLPNDRFFAVRPEGSVSTLKIQRTERGDSAVYLCASSSTDRGSGELFFGEGSRLTVL.

Ten or more counts support this clone. Mismatch with germline at one junction end may stem from a read error. With the read ending 3 residues before the CDR3 end, the germline J gene is used to fill in that end. This chain uses TRBV4-2 with TRBJ1-4; D not resolved. The CDR3 spans 14 residues. Per the germline V gene, CDR1 is LGHNA and CDR2 is YNFKEQ. The CDR3 is CASSQERFNEKLFF. The CDR3 DNA, read in part, is TGCGCCAGCAGCCAAGAGAGGTTTAATGAAAAA.